This TCR beta chain appears in the sequencing data of a study of cytomegalovirus exposure and HLA in healthy donors. Only in-frame clones appear in the TCRdb table, and some are missing; sequencing was by immunoSEQ multiplex PCR. The sample shows over 150,000 clones, 85% to 90% of them seen only once. Per germline, CDR1 SGHDN and CDR2 FVKESK. CDR3 size: 17 residues. V dropped 0 bases and J dropped 3 bases, with 12 bases sitting between them. The chain couples TRBV14 to TRBJ1-6; D unresolved. Input material: PBMCs. The sequence was obtained from a woman aged 30 to 39 in good health and CMV-seronegative. For the CDR3, the DNA is TGTGCCAGCAGCCAAGATCGAGGGTCGGGCTATAATTCACCCCTCCACTTT. It codes for CASSQDRGSGYNSPLHF.